The clone carrying this TCR beta chain showed up just a few times. The authors reverse transcribed all of the isolated RNA, so sequencing captured expressed TCRB transcripts. The data were produced by immunoSEQ multiplex PCR, yet TCRdb's version contains in-frame clones alone and is incomplete. The data hold over 100,000 clones, with 40% observed a single time. These data are taken from a study of beta chain features in type 1 diabetes. This CDR3 is built from 15 residues. V shed 0 bases and J 3 bases; nucleotides not matched to a gene: 4. CDR1 MDHEN and CDR2 SYDVKM come from the germline V gene. The receptor's source is a young woman in good health. Sample: stem cell memory CD4+ T cells from blood. The rearrangement uses TRBV28 and TRBJ2-7; TRBD1 agrees at 8 bases. CDR3 region: CASSLWAGGIYEQYF. Written as DNA, the CDR3 is TGTGCCAGCAGTTTATGGGCAGGGGGCATCTACGAGCAGTACTTC.